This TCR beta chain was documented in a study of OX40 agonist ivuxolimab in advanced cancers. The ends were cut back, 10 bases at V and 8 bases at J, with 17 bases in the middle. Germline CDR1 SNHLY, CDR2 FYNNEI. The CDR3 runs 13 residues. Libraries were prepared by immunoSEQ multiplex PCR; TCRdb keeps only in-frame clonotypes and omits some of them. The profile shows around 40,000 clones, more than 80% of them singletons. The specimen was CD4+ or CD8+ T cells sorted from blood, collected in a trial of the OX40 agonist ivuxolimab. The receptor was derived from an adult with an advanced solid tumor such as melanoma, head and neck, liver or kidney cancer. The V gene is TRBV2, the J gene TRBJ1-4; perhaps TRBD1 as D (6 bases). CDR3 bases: TGTGCCACCTCGACAGGATCATACGAAAAACTGTTTTTT. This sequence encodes CATSTGSYEKLFF.